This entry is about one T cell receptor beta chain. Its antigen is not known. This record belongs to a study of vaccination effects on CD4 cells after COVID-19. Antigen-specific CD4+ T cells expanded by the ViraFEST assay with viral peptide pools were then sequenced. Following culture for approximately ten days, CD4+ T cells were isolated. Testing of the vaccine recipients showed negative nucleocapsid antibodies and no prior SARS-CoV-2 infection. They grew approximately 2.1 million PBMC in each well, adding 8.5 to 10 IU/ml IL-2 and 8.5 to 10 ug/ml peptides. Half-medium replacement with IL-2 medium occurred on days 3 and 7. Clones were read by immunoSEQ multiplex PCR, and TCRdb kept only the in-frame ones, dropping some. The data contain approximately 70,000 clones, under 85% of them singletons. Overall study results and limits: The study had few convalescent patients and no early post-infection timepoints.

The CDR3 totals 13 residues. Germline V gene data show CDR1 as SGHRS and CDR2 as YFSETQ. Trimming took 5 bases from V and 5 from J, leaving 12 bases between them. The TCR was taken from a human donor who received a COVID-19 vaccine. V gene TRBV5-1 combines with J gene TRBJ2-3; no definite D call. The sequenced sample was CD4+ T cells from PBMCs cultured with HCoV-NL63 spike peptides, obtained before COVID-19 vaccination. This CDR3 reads CASRITPGDTQYF. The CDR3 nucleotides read TGCGCCAGCAGAATTACGCCGGGAGATACGCAGTATTTT.